The text below deals with one TCR beta chain. Its antigen is as yet unknown. This CDR3 is also generated by other DNA sequences in the sample. V was pared by 0 bases and J by 5 bases, with 11 bases between. Germline V gene lookup returns CDR1 SGHRS and CDR2 YFSETQ. The CDR3 sequence is 15 residues long. The data originate from a study of shared clonotypes between healthy human individuals. At the level of the study: The composition of the donors was a couple of women and a few men aged 18 to 49.

Study conclusions and caveats: Naive subsets generally had larger estimated richness than memory subsets.

TCRdb's copy holds only in-frame clones and misses some; the assay was immunoSEQ multiplex PCR. Of 2 million to 2.5 million clones in the sample, nearly 97% were seen once. The specimen was naive CD4+ T cells sorted from blood. The subset denotes: CD45RA+ positively selected. This sequence joins TRBV5-1 and TRBJ2-2; a possible D gene is TRBD1 (5 bases). This receptor was obtained from a man younger than 35 in good health. The CDR3 region has the DNA TGCGCCAGCAGCTTGGCTCAGGGTGGTACCGGGGAGCTGTTTTTT. Translation gives CASSLAQGGTGELFF.